A single sample gave rise to the 21 T cell receptor beta chains below, sequenced in a study of regulatory T cells in long-lasting Graves disease. Stated time point: persistent/refractory GD, antithyroid drugs over 5 years with positive TRAb. The TCR library was prepared using RNA isolated from PBMCs. Combining iRepertoire HTBI primers with Arm-PCR of CDR3 regions, the authors built TCR beta libraries. TCRdb processed the multiplex PCR reads anew with MiXCR; each CDR3 protein has one entry. This sample carries a few hundred thousand distinct CDR3 sequences, approximately 22% of them seen once, and the ten largest clones take approximately 14%. Source: peripheral blood mononuclear cells (PBMCs), taken when the disease was refractory, from a patient treated with antithyroid drugs. The origin of the receptors is a female donor with Graves disease.

This clonotype was observed at least ten times. The chain uses TRBV13 and TRBJ2-7; 7 nucleotides align to TRBD2. The V gene end was trimmed by 1 base and the J gene end by 4 bases; junction bases not matched to a gene: 13. This CDR3 is 17 amino acids long. Germline lookup yields CDR1 PRHDT and CDR2 FYEKMQ (reference sequence). The CDR3: CASSLVPPAGKSYEQYF. The CDR3 DNA is TGTGCCAGCAGCTTAGTTCCCCCAGCGGGGAAATCGTACGAGCAGTACTTC.

Ten or more counts support this clonotype. The rearrangement uses TRBV28 and TRBJ2-7; 9 bases match TRBD2. CDR3 length: 15 residues. In germline, CDR1 is MDHEN, CDR2 SYDVKM. J gave up 6 bases and V 6 bases, and 12 bases lay outside the gene matches. In DNA form, the CDR3 reads TGTGCCAGCAGCAATCATAGCGGGAGACGGGCCGAGCAGTACTTC. It specifies CASSNHSGRRAEQYF.

This clonotype was recorded many times. The chain combines TRBV20-1 with TRBJ2-7; no clear D. Germline CDR1 and CDR2: DFQATT and SNEGSKA (reference sequence). The CDR3 contains 14 residues. The V gene lost 6 bases and the J gene lost 1 base, with 16 bases spanning the gap. The CDR3 protein is CSATRTERSYEQYF. The CDR3 DNA reads TGCAGTGCGACACGGACGGAGCGATCCTACGAGCAGTACTTC.

The chain joins TRBV5-1 to TRBJ2-7; possible D gene TRBD2, 5 bases. With 0 bases removed from V and 6 bases from J, the gap between germline ends came to 19 bases. Germline-derived CDR1 and CDR2 are SGHRS and YFSETQ. The CDR3 has 16 residues. CDR3 bases: TGCGCCAGCAGCTTGGCTCATCGGGGTGACGGGCGCGAGCAGTACTTC. It is translated as CASSLAHRGDGREQYF. Filled out from reference TRBV5-1 and TRBJ2-7, the complete variable domain reads KAGVTQTPRYLIKTRGQQVTLSCSPISGHRSVSWYQQTPGQGLQFLFEYFSETQRNKGNFPGRFSGRQFSNSRSEMNVSTLELGDSALYLCASSLAHRGDGREQYFGPGTRLTVT.

Many counts were recorded for this clonotype. This sequence joins TRBV20-1 and TRBJ2-7; 11 bases agree with TRBD2. The CDR3 is 14 amino acids. V was pared by 1 base and J by 5 bases, with 4 bases of the junction left unmatched. Germline values: CDR1 DFQATT, CDR2 SNEGSKA (reference sequence). The CDR3 DNA sequence: TGCAGTGCTAGAGTAGCGGGAGGGCCTAACGAGCAGTACTTC. The encoded protein is CSARVAGGPNEQYF.

This clonotype was seen repeatedly, ten times or more. The chain has TRBV6-5 and TRBJ1-1; D possibly corresponds to TRBD1 (5 bases). This CDR3 comprises 11 residues. V was trimmed by 2 bases and J by 8 bases, leaving 6 bases between them. The germline V gene has CDR1 MNHEY and CDR2 SVGAGI. The CDR3 loop is CASSYKGEAFF. The CDR3 nucleotides are TGTGCCAGCAGTTACAAGGGGGAAGCTTTCTTT.

This clonotype has a count of ten or more. The V call is TRBV5-1, the J call TRBJ2-7; 9 bases match TRBD2. The junction had 4 bases not matched to a gene; V was cut back by 4 bases and J by 5 bases. There are 13 residues in the CDR3. Germline V gene sequence: CDR1 SGHRS, CDR2 YFSETQ. CDR3 coding DNA: TGCGCCAGCAGCCTTAGCGGGAGAAACGAGCAGTACTTC. Protein sequence: CASSLSGRNEQYF.

The CDR3 DNA follows: TGCAGTGCTAGAAAGCGGGAGCGGATGGAGACCCAGTACTTC. It is translated as CSARKRERMETQYF. The rearrangement links TRBV20-1 to TRBJ2-5, with 8 nucleotides matching TRBD2. Per the germline V gene, CDR1 is DFQATT and CDR2 is SNEGSKA (reference sequence). The CDR3 runs to 14 residues. J was trimmed by 5 bases and V by 2 bases; bases with no gene match: 7.

This clonotype was picked up a small number of times. The chain has TRBV7-9 and TRBJ2-3, with unresolved D. Germline V gene sequence: CDR1 SEHNR, CDR2 FQNEAQ (reference sequence). This CDR3 comprises 14 residues. Trimming removed 2 bases at V and 6 bases at J, with 12 bases between. DNA for the CDR3: TGTGCCAGCAGCTTACGGCCGATGGTGGATACGCAGTATTTT. Encoded protein: CASSLRPMVDTQYF.

The chain links TRBV4-1 to TRBJ2-7; 9 positions match TRBD1. Germline CDR1 MGHRA, CDR2 YSYEKL. With V trimmed by 4 bases and J by 3 bases, 7 bases remained unmatched. There are 15 residues in the CDR3. As DNA, the CDR3 is TGCGCCAGCAGCCGCCGGGACAGGGTAGTCTACGAGCAGTACTTC. This translates into CASSRRDRVVYEQYF.

The chain links TRBV5-1 to TRBJ2-7; D uncertain. The CDR3 covers 16 residues. V dropped 4 bases and J dropped 3 bases, with 20 bases sitting between them. Germline values: CDR1 SGHRS, CDR2 YFSETQ. CDR3 loop: CASSPVRALPLYEQYF. The CDR3 DNA sequence: TGCGCCAGCAGCCCGGTAAGGGCTTTACCCCTCTACGAGCAGTACTTC.

This clonotype has ten or more counts. The V call is TRBV27, the J call TRBJ2-5; D gene unclear. CDR1 is MNHEY and CDR2 is SMNVEV in the germline V gene (reference sequence). V lost 0 bases and J 5 bases, leaving 10 bases between the germline ends. The CDR3 covers 14 residues. CDR3 residues: CASSLSPSGETQYF. In DNA, the CDR3 is TGTGCCAGCAGTTTATCGCCGTCCGGGGAGACCCAGTACTTC.

The V and J genes are TRBV5-5 and TRBJ2-7; TRBD1 is a possible D gene (5 bases). The ends were cut back, 3 bases at V and 6 bases at J, with 10 bases in the middle. Germline V CDR1 and CDR2: SGHKS, YYEKEE (reference sequence). This CDR3 region has 12 residues. CDR3 nucleotides: TGTGCCAGCAGCTGGGGCCAGTCCGAGCAGTACTTC. Translating it yields CASSWGQSEQYF.

The chain joins TRBV11-2 to TRBJ2-1, with a tentative D call TRBD1 (6 bases). CDR1 and CDR2 from the germline V gene are SGHAT and FQNNGV. This CDR3 spans 14 amino acids. V was shortened by 1 base and J by 14 bases, with 18 bases between the two germline ends. The CDR3 DNA reads TGTGCCAGCAGCTTAGCCCCATACAGGGAATTGGAGTTCTTC. Protein sequence: CASSLAPYRELEFF.

The rearrangement uses TRBV9 and TRBJ1-2; D gene unclear. The CDR3 spans 16 residues. The germline CDR1 and CDR2 sequences are SGDLS and YYNGEE. V dropped 0 bases and J dropped 0 bases, with 12 bases sitting between them. CDR3 sequence: CASSVEVQTTNYGYTF. The CDR3 coding sequence is TGTGCCAGCAGCGTAGAGGTACAGACGACTAACTATGGCTACACCTTC.

The CDR3 spells CATSEGDLSLSYEQYF. The CDR3 DNA is TGTGCCACCAGTGAGGGGGACCTCAGTCTCTCCTACGAGCAGTACTTC. The rearrangement joins TRBV24-1 to TRBJ2-7; D may be TRBD1 or TRBD2 (5 bases each). With 4 bases removed from V and 0 bases from J, the gap between germline ends came to 15 bases. The CDR3 spans 16 residues. Germline V lookup: CDR1 KGHDR, CDR2 SFDVKD.

The gene calls are TRBV2 and TRBJ1-4; TRBD1 matches at 11 bases. This CDR3 comprises 14 residues. Germline CDR1 SNHLY, CDR2 FYNNEI. V was pared by 6 bases and J by 6 bases, with 3 bases of the junction left unmatched. For the CDR3, the DNA is TGTGCCAGCAGCGGGGACAGGGGGTATGAAAAACTGTTTTTT. This codes for CASSGDRGYEKLFF.

A few counts support this clonotype. V is TRBV6-1 and J is TRBJ2-1; 9 nucleotides align to TRBD1. The CDR3 spans 16 residues. Germline CDR1 reads MNHNS; CDR2 reads SASEGT. The V gene end was trimmed by 3 bases and the J gene end by 2 bases; junction bases not matched to a gene: 5. The CDR3 is CASSDGWTGAYNEQFF. CDR3 sequence (DNA): TGTGCCAGCAGTGACGGTTGGACAGGGGCCTACAATGAGCAGTTCTTC.

This clonotype has a count of ten or more. The V and J genes are TRBV11-2 and TRBJ1-2; no definite D call. Germline CDR1 reads SGHAT; CDR2 reads FQNNGV. Trimming shortened V by 1 base and J by 0 bases, and 9 bases separated the two germline ends. The CDR3 spans 15 residues. The CDR3 region has the DNA TGTGCCAGCAGCTTAGGGGCGGACCCTAACTATGGCTACACCTTC. Protein: CASSLGADPNYGYTF.

The rearrangement joins TRBV2 to TRBJ2-3; D uncertain. The CDR3 covers 13 residues. Trimming took 6 bases from V and 4 from J, leaving 11 bases between them. Germline V lookup: CDR1 SNHLY, CDR2 FYNNEI. CDR3 amino acids: CASRDPRSDTQYF. As DNA, the CDR3 is TGTGCCAGCAGGGACCCGAGGTCAGATACGCAGTATTTT.

The J gene is TRBJ2-2, the V gene TRBV7-9; 7 positions match TRBD1. Losses at the gene ends were 2 bases for V and 4 bases for J; bases not matched to a gene: 13. CDR1 and CDR2 (germline): SEHNR, FQNEAQ (reference sequence). This CDR3 is 18 amino acids long. The CDR3 loop is CASSLSFADRAPTGELFF. The CDR3 DNA is TGTGCCAGCAGCTTATCGTTTGCAGACAGGGCCCCCACCGGGGAGCTGTTTTTT.